This entry is about one T cell receptor (beta chain). These data belong to a study of shared clonotypes between healthy human individuals. The table came from immunoSEQ multiplex PCR; TCRdb's copy has only in-frame clones and leaves some out. The table records more than 850,000 clones, about 80% of them present only once. The germline V gene has CDR1 MDHEN and CDR2 SYDVKM. Trimming stripped 4 bases from V and 7 bases from J, with 10 bases between. This CDR3 has 12 amino acids. Input material: memory CD4+ T cells from PBMCs. Subset here: CD45RA-negative fraction. This clonotype was obtained from a man aged 18 to 35 in good health. Some clones in this sample may be carry-over from other donors' samples. The J gene is TRBJ1-2, the V gene TRBV28; D is possibly TRBD1 (5 bases). The CDR3 DNA is TGTGCCAGCAGTTCGGGGACTCTTGGCTACACCTTC. It translates to CASSSGTLGYTF.